A single T cell receptor beta chain is shown here with its context. Antigen: not known. Then a second PCR, running roughly 7 to 11 cycles, was carried out with a sample-barcoded 5' primer and a J-beta primer mix. Samples each returned at least 3 million CDR3-containing paired-end reads. TCRdb re-called the 5' RACE reads with MiXCR, one entry per CDR3 protein. The sample contains about 1.4 million distinct CDR3 sequences, 59% of which appear only once. These data belong to a study of blood T cells in healthy people across ages. The study, taken as a whole, reports: Naive CD4+ cell counts and diversity both ran higher in long-lived than in aged donors.

Germline V gene lookup returns CDR1 SEHNR and CDR2 FQNEAQ (reference sequence). Unmatched junction bases numbered 12, after V lost 5 bases and J lost 5 bases. CDR3 length: 17 amino acids. Sequenced: blood. This chain connects TRBV7-9 to TRBJ2-1, with 10 bases matching TRBD1. This receptor was taken from a man aged 18 to 29 in good health. The CDR3 DNA reads TGTGCCAGCAGCCAAGCCCGGGACAGGGGAATCGACAATGAGCAGTTCTTC. Translation gives CASSQARDRGIDNEQFF.